This T cell receptor (beta chain) was obtained from a study of vaccination and CD4 T cells after COVID-19 (dated by TCRdb to between 2022 and 2023). About the full investigation: Convalescent patients had a positive SARS-CoV-2 result on nasal swab PCR, and of these patients, several had mild disease and one had severe disease. Six males and four females were included in the convalescent cohort, with two Hispanic individuals, seven Caucasians, two Asians and one multiracial person represented. Two doses of either the Pfizer-BioNTech BNT162b2 vaccine (n=8) or the Moderna mRNA-1273 vaccine (n=2) were administered to participants. Post-COVID blood samples from convalescent patients were collected a median of around 100 days after diagnosis, with a range of roughly 35 to 180 days. Post-vaccine blood samples were collected a median of about 66 days after the second vaccine dose, ranging from about 13 to 241 days. The cultures were stimulated with overlapping spike peptide pools from SARS-CoV-2 and from the common cold coronaviruses HCoV-NL63, HCoV-OC43 and HCoV-229E. Control cultures used a CEFX viral epitope pool as positive control, an HIV-1 Nef peptide pool as negative control, or no peptide. The spike-specific CD4+ TCR repertoire was compared before and after mRNA vaccination in over nine COVID-19 convalescent patients and 4 infection-naive healthy vaccine recipients. The research as a whole found: In convalescent patients, nearly all vaccine-specific clones (304 of 307) were found to be mono-reactive for SARS-CoV-2 spike rather than cross-reactive with common cold coronaviruses. The median number of SARS-CoV-2-reactive clonotypes rose from about 23 after infection to roughly 38 after vaccination, but the change was not significant. Among convalescent patients, a median roughly 84% of the SARS-CoV-2-reactive clones seen after vaccination appeared only after vaccination, which suggests priming specific to the vaccine. The study included relatively few convalescent patients and did not analyze early timepoints after natural infection.

The treatment or condition label for this specimen denotes: approximately 9-day PBMC culture with coronavirus spike peptide pools or control peptides (ViraFEST assay). To expand antigen-specific T cells with peptide pools and then pick out the expanded clonotypes through TCR sequencing, the study relied on the ViraFEST assay. The convalescent patients' positive SARS-CoV-2 PCR tests fell between March and December 2020, which was before the Alpha, Beta and Delta variants emerged in the United States. Over 1.5 million PBMCs per well were cultured in IMDM with roughly 5.2% human AB serum and approximately 10 IU/ml IL-2, plus 10 ug/ml peptide pools. On days 3 and 7, half of the culture medium was replaced with fresh IL-2-containing medium. After roughly 11 days of culture, CD4+ T cells were isolated by negative selection with the EasySep CD4+ T cell isolation kit. PBMCs were separated from whole blood using Ficoll-Paque Plus gradient centrifugation and then either used fresh or cryopreserved at -140C. Each culture condition was generally run in triplicate wells.

From its cysteine to its phenylalanine, the CDR3 spans 15 amino acids. Just the 45-base CDR3 DNA is kept, in frame starting at base 1. V is shortened by 6 bases, J by 5 bases, and the region joining them spans 19 bases. Per the germline V gene, MNHNS is the CDR1 and SASEGT is the CDR2. About this clonotype itself: What this receptor recognizes is not known. Base-call qualities are not available, and no considerably larger clone is one nucleotide away.

The method behind the library was PCR. At the Johns Hopkins FTIC core, DNA from the cultured CD4+ T cells underwent TCR sequencing with the Oncomine TCR Beta short-read assay. The QIAamp micro DNA kit was used to extract genomic DNA from the cultured CD4+ T cells. Oncomine TCR Beta libraries from cultured CD4+ T cells were pooled using unique dual indexes and sequenced on an Illumina iSeq 100. The authors processed their data as follows. Non-productive sequences were filtered out, and CDR3s that did not start with C, did not end with F or W, or were shorter than 7 amino acids were discarded. The MANAFEST web application was used to identify antigen-specific clonotypes by comparing peptide-stimulated wells against reference wells and other culture wells. Positive clones required FDR below 0.05, an odds ratio above 5, and productive frequency above 0.1% in at least two of three replicate wells. Clonotypes that were significantly expanded in both SARS-CoV-2 spike wells and at least one common cold coronavirus spike condition were defined as cross-reactive. Similarity between CDR3 sequences was evaluated in R version 3.6.1 using Levenshtein distances (stringdist) and unrooted phylogenetic trees (ape). TCRdb trimmed public reads at Q25 via fastp, called clones via MiXCR and kept in-frame beta chains. Each entry is one CDR3 protein sequence, shown with its most common DNA and genes. It is TCRdb's table, rather than the study itself, that gives the V and J calls and clone size. This sample holds approximately 12,000 distinct CDR3 sequences; 35% to 50% were observed only once. The ten largest clonotypes hold roughly 18% of the sample.

The origin of this receptor is a human donor with COVID-19. The sequence links TRBV6-1 to TRBJ1-1, with no D gene named confidently. Material: cultured CD4+ T cells from blood. The CDR3: CASSYIGLRVTEAFF. The DNA reads as follows: TGTGCCAGCAGCTATATTGGGTTGAGGGTGACTGAAGCTTTCTTT.